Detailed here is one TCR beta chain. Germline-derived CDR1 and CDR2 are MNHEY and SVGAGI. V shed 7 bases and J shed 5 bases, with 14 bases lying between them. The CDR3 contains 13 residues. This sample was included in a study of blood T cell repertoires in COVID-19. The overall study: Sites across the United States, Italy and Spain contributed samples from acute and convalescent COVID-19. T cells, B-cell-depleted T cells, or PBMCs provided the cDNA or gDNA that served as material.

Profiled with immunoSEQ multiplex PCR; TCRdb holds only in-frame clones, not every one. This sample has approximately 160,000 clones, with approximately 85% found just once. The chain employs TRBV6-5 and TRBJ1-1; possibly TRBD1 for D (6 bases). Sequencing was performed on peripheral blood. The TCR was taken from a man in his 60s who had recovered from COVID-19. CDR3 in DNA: TGTGCCAGCACTCAAGAACAGGGTACTGAAGCTTTCTTT. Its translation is CASTQEQGTEAFF.